This T cell receptor (beta chain) was found in a study of blood T cell repertoires in COVID-19. Overall study context: The origin of the acute and convalescent COVID-19 samples was the United States, Italy and Spain. T cells, B-cell-depleted T cells, or PBMCs supplied cDNA or gDNA.

This table comes from immunoSEQ multiplex PCR, and its TCRdb copy is limited to in-frame clones, with some not included. This repertoire shows roughly 430,000 clones, approximately 85% found once; its top ten account for more than 2%. The CDR3 contains 12 residues. Germline V gene sequence: CDR1 SGHVS, CDR2 FQNEAQ. Trimming stripped 4 bases from V and 1 base from J, with 4 bases between. The source material was PBMCs or T cells enriched from blood (not recorded which). The sequence derives from a woman in her thirties or forties with acute COVID-19. The chain links TRBV7-8 to TRBJ2-5, with D hard to call. The chain's CDR3 is CASSSLQETQYF. DNA for the CDR3: TGTGCCAGCAGCTCCCTCCAAGAGACCCAGTACTTC.